This passage covers 10 T cell receptor beta chains from one sample sequenced in a study of blood T cell repertoires in COVID-19 (dated by TCRdb to the early 2020s). The library was built by means of the immunoSEQ multiplex PCR assay. The source is immuneACCESS, and TCRdb retained only in-frame sequences with V and J called. Part of the clones is not carried over; for the studies checked, unresolved V genes explain less than half of this, and the remainder is unexplained. For this sample the table gives tens of thousands of clones, of which roughly 83% were detected only once. Around 4.5% of the sample lies in the top ten. The sample was peripheral blood. These TCRs come from a man aged 45-65 years with active COVID-19.

The chain links TRBV28 to TRBJ2-2; a possible D gene is TRBD2 (7 bases). From germline, CDR1 is MDHEN and CDR2 SYDVKM. Trimming took 7 bases from V and 5 from J, leaving 14 bases between them. This CDR3 comprises 14 residues. Written as DNA, the CDR3 is TGTGCCAGCACCAAAGGGGGGGTAACCGGGGAGCTGTTTTTT. Its translation: CASTKGGVTGELFF.

The chain employs TRBV6-5 and TRBJ2-1, with D uncertain. Trimming stripped 6 bases from V and 1 base from J, with 10 bases between. This CDR3 is built from 14 residues. Germline V CDR1 and CDR2: MNHEY, SVGAGI. The CDR3 DNA reads as TGTGCCAGCAGGCAAAGCGTTTCCTACAATGAGCAGTTCTTC. Protein: CASRQSVSYNEQFF.

V usage is TRBV10-2 and J usage is TRBJ2-1; 11 bases are shared with TRBD2. CDR3 length: 17 residues. Germline V gives CDR1 WSHSY, CDR2 SAAADI. Trimming cost V 4 bases and J 8 bases; bases outside gene matches: 13. CDR3 bases: TGCGCCAGCAGTGCAGGTCTAGCGGGGGGCACCGAGGATGAGCAGTTCTTC. This encodes CASSAGLAGGTEDEQFF.

The rearrangement joins TRBV11-2 to TRBJ2-2, with TRBD1 matching over 9 bases. Germline V gene data show CDR1 as SGHAT and CDR2 as FQNNGV. The CDR3 has 18 amino acids. Germline trimming cut 1 base from V and 5 bases from J; bases unmatched to any gene: 11. CDR3: CASSLAHGTGSGTGELFF. For the CDR3, the DNA is TGTGCCAGCAGCTTAGCCCACGGGACAGGGAGTGGAACCGGGGAGCTGTTTTTT.

The chain combines TRBV18 with TRBJ2-1, with D possibly matching TRBD2 (6 bases). Germline assignment: CDR1 KGHSH and CDR2 LQKENI. Trimming stripped 3 bases from V and 1 base from J, with 10 bases between. CDR3 length: 15 amino acids. The CDR3 bases are TGTGCCAGCTCACCGGGGGGAAAGTCCTACAATGAGCAGTTCTTC. Its translation: CASSPGGKSYNEQFF.

A single count supports this clone. The chain employs TRBV2 and TRBJ1-2; 10 nucleotides line up with TRBD1. In germline, CDR1 is SNHLY, CDR2 FYNNEI. With V trimmed by 6 bases and J by 8 bases, 6 bases remained unmatched. The CDR3 loop spans 13 amino acids. This chain's CDR3 is CASRGQGRSGYTF. The DNA for the CDR3 is TGTGCCAGCAGGGGACAGGGGAGATCGGGCTACACCTTC.

The chain combines TRBV18 with TRBJ1-2; weak D call: TRBD1 (5 bases). Germline lookup yields CDR1 KGHSH and CDR2 LQKENI. The CDR3 runs to 14 residues. V lost 0 bases and J 9 bases, leaving 14 bases between the germline ends. CDR3 region: CASSPPFEGVSYTF. CDR3 nucleotide sequence: TGTGCCAGCTCACCACCGTTTGAAGGGGTTAGCTACACCTTC.

The chain combines TRBV9 with TRBJ1-4; TRBD1 is a possible D gene (5 bases). Germline lookup yields CDR1 SGDLS and CDR2 YYNGEE. This CDR3 has 15 residues. With 3 bases removed from V and 7 bases from J, the gap between germline ends came to 16 bases. CDR3 in DNA: TGTGCCAGCAGCGATCCGGGAGTGGGGGGTGAAAAACTGTTTTTT. Encoded protein: CASSDPGVGGEKLFF.

The V and J genes are TRBV7-2 and TRBJ2-1; 10 bases fit TRBD2. CDR1 and CDR2 from the germline V gene are SGHTA and FQGNSA. V lost 6 bases, J lost 9 bases, and 17 bases stayed unmatched. CDR3 length: 17 amino acids. CDR3 DNA: TGTGCCAGCAGTCGCGGTCTAGCGGGGGCTTCCGTGGGTGAGCAGTTCTTC. Translating gives CASSRGLAGASVGEQFF.

The chain combines TRBV10-2 with TRBJ2-5, with TRBD1 matching over 7 bases. Trimming at V came to 3 bases and at J to 0 bases, leaving 4 bases not matched to a gene. Germline V gives CDR1 WSHSY, CDR2 SAAADI. The CDR3 consists of 15 residues. For the CDR3, the DNA is TGCGCCAGCAGTGATGTACAGGGGAACCAAGAGACCCAGTACTTC. Translated, it gives CASSDVQGNQETQYF.